A selection of T cell receptor beta chains follows, all from one sample in a study of cytomegalovirus exposure and HLA in healthy donors. Libraries were prepared by immunoSEQ multiplex PCR; TCRdb keeps only in-frame clonotypes and omits some of them. This sample has a few hundred thousand clones, with about 80% found just once. Source material: PBMCs. The origin of the receptors is a woman between 50 and 59 years old in good health and CMV-seropositive. The CDR3 runs from the conserved cysteine through the conserved F or W. Each record gives: J gene, D gene, V gene, clone size, CDR3 protein, CDR3 DNA. The D gene is left open where the match is weak. The listing skips clone size in some rows; elsewhere it reads once, few, many or a size class.

>TRBJ1-4|-|TRBV28|-
CASSFGATNEKLFF
TGTGCCAGCAGTTTCGGAGCAACTAATGAAAAACTGTTTTTT
>TRBJ1-4|-|TRBV6-6|-
CASSYRGSTNEKLFF
TGTGCCAGCAGTTACAGAGGTTCAACTAATGAAAAACTGTTTTTT
>TRBJ2-7|-|TRBV10-3|-
CAISEGTSYEQYF
TGTGCCATCAGTGAGGGGACTTCCTACGAGCAGTACTTC
>TRBJ2-3|TRBD2|TRBV7-9|-
CASSIRTSADTQYF
TGTGCCAGCAGCATCCGGACTAGCGCAGATACGCAGTATTTT
>TRBJ2-5|-|TRBV11-2|-
CASSARGNQETQYF
TGTGCCAGCAGCGCACGGGGGAACCAAGAGACCCAGTACTTC
>TRBJ1-1|-|TRBV6-1|-
CASSDYRETEAFF
TGTGCCAGCAGCGACTACAGGGAAACTGAAGCTTTCTTT
>TRBJ1-1|-|TRBV5-1|once
CASSLPSDRNTEAFF
TGCGCCAGCAGCTTGCCCTCAGACAGGAACACTGAAGCTTTCTTT
>TRBJ2-2|-|TRBV7-9|-
CASSLSGVNTGELFF
TGTGCCAGCAGCTTATCGGGGGTGAACACCGGGGAGCTGTTTTTT
>TRBJ1-1|-|TRBV4-1|-
CASSQAVSLEAFF
TGCGCCAGCAGCCAAGCGGTGTCCCTTGAAGCTTTCTTT
>TRBJ2-1|-|TRBV7-6|few
CASSSAFGFGDEQFF
TGTGCCAGCAGCTCCGCCTTTGGGTTTGGAGATGAGCAGTTCTTC
>TRBJ2-3|-|TRBV30|-
CAWSAGLGGGPADTQYF
TGTGCCTGGAGCGCGGGCCTCGGAGGGGGCCCGGCAGATACGCAGTATTTT
>TRBJ2-4|-|TRBV9|-
CASSVEQGIQYF
TGTGCCAGCAGCGTAGAACAGGGCATTCAGTACTTC
>TRBJ1-5|-|TRBV28|-
CASSFTQGIYGNQPQHF
TGTGCCAGCAGTTTCACTCAGGGAATATATGGCAATCAGCCCCAGCATTTT
>TRBJ1-2|-|TRBV19|once
CASSIRGSLTRDGYTF
TGTGCCAGTAGTATTAGGGGGAGCCTGACGCGCGATGGCTACACCTTC
>TRBJ1-3|-|TRBV11-2|-
CASSFPGEGNTIYF
TGTGCCAGCAGCTTTCCGGGGGAAGGAAACACCATATATTTT
>TRBJ1-2|TRBD1|TRBV7-2|-
CASSLTAQGSGYGYTF
TGTGCCAGCAGCTTAACGGCACAGGGGTCCGGATATGGCTACACCTTC
>TRBJ2-3|-|TRBV7-9|-
CASSLGAFTDTQYF
TGTGCCAGCAGCTTAGGGGCCTTCACAGATACGCAGTATTTT
>TRBJ1-2|-|TRBV7-9|-
CSSSFKQTYGYTF
TGTTCCAGCAGCTTCAAACAGACCTATGGCTACACCTTC
>TRBJ1-4|-|TRBV6-5|-
CASSPTGGTNEKLFF
TGTGCCAGCAGCCCGACAGGAGGAACTAATGAAAAACTGTTTTTT
>TRBJ2-1|TRBD1|TRBV6-4|-
CASSDSDRGRNEQFF
TGTGCCAGCAGTGACTCGGACAGGGGGCGTAATGAGCAGTTCTTC
>TRBJ2-7|TRBD1|TRBV5-1|-
CASSTNRDRGREQYF
TGCGCCAGCAGCACTAACCGGGACAGGGGCCGAGAGCAGTACTTC
>TRBJ1-1|TRBD1|TRBV2|-
CASSETGTGGTEAFF
TGTGCCAGCAGCGAGACCGGGACAGGGGGCACTGAAGCTTTCTTT
>TRBJ2-7|TRBD2|TRBV19|-
CASRRAGGPYEQYF
TGTGCCAGTAGGAGAGCGGGGGGCCCCTACGAGCAGTACTTC
>TRBJ1-2|-|TRBV5-1|once
CASSAGARVDGYTF
TGCGCCAGCAGCGCAGGTGCCAGGGTGGATGGCTACACCTTC
>TRBJ1-4|TRBD1|TRBV9|-
CASSVGGQGGVREKLFF
TGTGCCAGCAGCGTAGGGGGACAGGGGGGGGTTCGGGAAAAACTGTTTTTT
>TRBJ2-1|-|TRBV28|-
CATLRGSSYNEQFF
TGTGCCACCTTAAGGGGTAGTTCCTACAATGAGCAGTTCTTC
>TRBJ2-7|TRBD2|TRBV7-8|-
CASSPTSGGVSFYAYEQYF
TGTGCCAGCAGCCCAACTAGCGGGGGGGTCTCATTTTATGCGTACGAGCAGTACTTC
>TRBJ2-7|-|TRBV10-2|-
CASKTRTASYEQYF
TGCGCCAGCAAGACAAGGACAGCCTCCTACGAGCAGTACTTC
>TRBJ1-4|-|TRBV6-6|-
CASSFRGPLFF
TGTGCCAGCAGTTTTAGGGGTCCTCTGTTTTTT
>TRBJ1-5|-|TRBV5-1|-
CASSRAGDQPQHF
TGCGCCAGCAGCCGCGCGGGGGATCAGCCCCAGCATTTT
>TRBJ1-2|-|TRBV2|few
CASSGRLRVSGYGYTF
TGTGCCAGCAGTGGCCGTCTGAGGGTCTCAGGCTATGGCTACACCTTC
>TRBJ1-2|-|TRBV6-5|once
CASSPRDIYGYTF
TGTGCCAGCAGCCCCCGGGACATCTATGGCTACACCTTC
>TRBJ2-5|TRBD2|TRBV4-1|few
CASSQLASGGQETQYF
TGCGCCAGCAGCCAGCTGGCTAGCGGGGGCCAAGAGACCCAGTACTTC
>TRBJ1-2|-|TRBV5-4|-
CASSLDGQIYGYTF
TGTGCCAGCAGCTTGGATGGGCAGATCTATGGCTACACCTTC
>TRBJ2-3|TRBD2|TRBV6-5|few
CASSYSGTSGPDTQYF
TGTGCCAGCAGTTACTCGGGGACTAGCGGACCAGATACGCAGTATTTT
>TRBJ2-7|-|TRBV9|-
CASSKGRYEQYF
TGTGCCAGCAGCAAGGGGCGGTACGAGCAGTACTTC
>TRBJ2-4|TRBD1|TRBV7-2|-
CASSVRQGENIQYF
TGTGCCAGCAGCGTAAGACAGGGGGAAAACATTCAGTACTTC
>TRBJ2-1|TRBD2|TRBV9|-
CASSVASSLVAGAEQFF
TGTGCCAGCAGCGTAGCTTCAAGCTTGGTAGCGGGGGCTGAGCAGTTCTTC
>TRBJ2-1|-|TRBV9|-
CASSVGDLDISWNEQFF
TGTGCCAGCAGCGTAGGTGACCTAGATATTTCCTGGAATGAGCAGTTCTTC
>TRBJ2-7|TRBD1|TRBV30|-
CAWSLGQAYEQYF
TGTGCCTGGAGTCTTGGACAGGCCTACGAGCAGTACTTC
>TRBJ2-7|TRBD2|TRBV7-2|-
CASSPWEGRSYEQYF
TGTGCCAGCAGCCCGTGGGAGGGCAGGAGCTACGAGCAGTACTTC
>TRBJ1-1|-|TRBV5-5|-
CASSLGAGKTEAFF
TGTGCCAGCAGCTTGGGGGCAGGTAAAACTGAAGCTTTCTTT
>TRBJ2-7|-|TRBV5-4|once
CASSGRYNGAEQYF
TGTGCCAGCAGCGGTAGATACAATGGGGCCGAGCAGTACTTC
>TRBJ2-2|TRBD2|TRBV2|-
CASSLAGGRLGELFF
TGTGCCAGCAGTCTAGCGGGGGGCCGACTCGGGGAGCTGTTTTTT
>TRBJ2-3|TRBD2|TRBV10-1|-
CASSEWASGGASADTQYF
TGCGCCAGCAGTGAGTGGGCTAGCGGGGGGGCCTCGGCAGATACGCAGTATTTT
>TRBJ1-6|-|TRBV30|-
CAWRRVGSPLHF
TGTGCCTGGAGGAGGGTAGGGTCACCCCTCCACTTT
>TRBJ2-3|TRBD2|TRBV9|-
CASSSGLAGGDTQYF
TGTGCCAGCAGCTCGGGACTAGCGGGGGGGGATACGCAGTATTTT
>TRBJ2-3|-|TRBV5-4|-
CASPGAESTDTQYF
TGTGCCAGCCCCGGAGCGGAGAGCACAGATACGCAGTATTTT
>TRBJ1-4|TRBD1|TRBV28|once
CASSLPTGTNEKLFF
TGTGCCAGCAGTTTACCGACAGGGACTAATGAAAAACTGTTTTTT
>TRBJ2-7|-|TRBV5-1|-
CASSLSGEISYEQYF
TGCGCCAGCAGCTTGAGTGGGGAGATCTCCTACGAGCAGTACTTC
>TRBJ2-2|-|TRBV7-3|-
CASSLSQGGTGELFF
TGTGCCAGCAGCTTAAGCCAAGGAGGGACCGGGGAGCTGTTTTTT
>TRBJ2-6|-|TRBV4-3|-
CASSQGYRESGANVLTF
TGCGCCAGCAGCCAAGGCTACAGGGAGTCCGGGGCCAACGTCCTGACTTTC
>TRBJ1-2|TRBD1|TRBV6-5|-
CASSYLGQMGGYTF
TGTGCCAGCAGTTACTTGGGACAGATGGGGGGCTACACCTTC
>TRBJ1-1|-|TRBV6-5|few
CASSVGDGTEAFF
TGTGCCAGCAGTGTAGGGGATGGCACTGAAGCTTTCTTT
>TRBJ2-2|-|TRBV5-4|once
CASSLDRLNTGELFF
TGTGCCAGCAGCTTGGACAGGCTAAACACCGGGGAGCTGTTTTTT
>TRBJ2-2|TRBD1|TRBV2|-
CARMTDRGTGELFF
TGTGCCAGGATGACAGACAGGGGAACCGGGGAGCTGTTTTTT
>TRBJ2-2|-|TRBV4-1|-
CASSQEGRHMNTGELFF
TGCGCCAGCAGCCAAGAAGGGAGGCACATGAACACCGGGGAGCTGTTTTTT
>TRBJ1-2|TRBD1|TRBV9|-
CASSPTGEYGYTF
TGTGCCAGCAGCCCCACAGGGGAGTATGGCTACACCTTC
>TRBJ1-2|-|TRBV5-1|-
CASRVAGYGYTF
TGCGCCAGCAGGGTGGCTGGCTATGGCTACACCTTC
>TRBJ1-2|TRBD1|TRBV7-8|-
CASSLGQGAYGYTF
TGTGCCAGCAGCTTGGGACAGGGGGCCTATGGCTACACCTTC